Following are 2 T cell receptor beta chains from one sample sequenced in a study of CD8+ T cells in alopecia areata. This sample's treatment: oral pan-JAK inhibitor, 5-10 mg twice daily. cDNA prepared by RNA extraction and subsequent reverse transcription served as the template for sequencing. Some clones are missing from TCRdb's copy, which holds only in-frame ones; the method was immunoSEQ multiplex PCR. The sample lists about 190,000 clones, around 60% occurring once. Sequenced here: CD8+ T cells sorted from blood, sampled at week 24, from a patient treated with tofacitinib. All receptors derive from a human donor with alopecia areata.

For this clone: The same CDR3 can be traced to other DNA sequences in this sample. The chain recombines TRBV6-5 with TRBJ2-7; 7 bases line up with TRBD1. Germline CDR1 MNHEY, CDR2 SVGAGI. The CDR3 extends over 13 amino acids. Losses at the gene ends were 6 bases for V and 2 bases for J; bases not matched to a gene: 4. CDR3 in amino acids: CASSYTGAYEQYF. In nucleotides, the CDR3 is TGTGCCAGCAGCTACACAGGGGCCTACGAGCAGTACTTC.

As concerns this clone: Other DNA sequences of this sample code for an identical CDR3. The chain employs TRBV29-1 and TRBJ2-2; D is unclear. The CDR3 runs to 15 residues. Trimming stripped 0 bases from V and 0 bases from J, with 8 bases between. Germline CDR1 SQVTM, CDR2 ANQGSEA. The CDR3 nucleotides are TGCAGCGTTGAAGATGGAACGGCGAACACCGGGGAGCTGTTTTTT. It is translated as CSVEDGTANTGELFF.